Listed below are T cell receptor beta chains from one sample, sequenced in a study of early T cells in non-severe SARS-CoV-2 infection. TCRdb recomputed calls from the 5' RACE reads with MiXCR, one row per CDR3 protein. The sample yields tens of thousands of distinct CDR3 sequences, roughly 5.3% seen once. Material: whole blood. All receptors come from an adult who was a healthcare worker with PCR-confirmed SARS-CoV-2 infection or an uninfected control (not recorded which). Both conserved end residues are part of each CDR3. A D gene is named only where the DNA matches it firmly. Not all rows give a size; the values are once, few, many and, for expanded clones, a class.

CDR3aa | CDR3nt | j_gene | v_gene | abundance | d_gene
CASSEASKELAEAFF | TGTGCCAGCAGTGAGGCTTCGAAGGAACTGGCTGAAGCTTTCTTT | TRBJ1-1 | TRBV6-1 | many | .
CASRLQGAEGYTF | TGTGCCAGCAGGTTACAGGGGGCCGAGGGCTACACCTTC | TRBJ1-2 | TRBV2 | many | TRBD1
CASSQGTGTGSSYEQYF | TGTGCCAGCAGCCAAGGAACCGGGACAGGGTCCTCCTACGAGCAGTACTTC | TRBJ2-7 | TRBV3-1 | many | TRBD1
CASSSPRRRGTNTEAFF | TGTGCCAGCAGTTCCCCGAGGAGGAGGGGTACGAACACTGAAGCTTTCTTT | TRBJ1-1 | TRBV6-5 | many | .
CAISVDWDKNTEAFF | TGTGCCATCAGTGTAGATTGGGACAAGAACACTGAAGCTTTCTTT | TRBJ1-1 | TRBV10-3 | many | .
CASSIDRGGWGGYTF | TGTGCCAGTAGTATAGATCGTGGAGGATGGGGCGGCTACACCTTC | TRBJ1-2 | TRBV19 | many | .
CASSKPRGEPGGYTF | TGTGCCAGCAGCAAACCCAGGGGGGAGCCTGGAGGCTACACCTTC | TRBJ1-2 | TRBV12-3/TRBV12-4 | many | TRBD1
CSVTTDSGNTIYF | TGCAGCGTTACAACAGATTCTGGAAACACCATATATTTT | TRBJ1-3 | TRBV29-1 | many | .
CASSLEQQNIQYF | TGTGCCAGCAGCTTGGAACAGCAAAACATTCAGTACTTC | TRBJ2-4 | TRBV7-8 | many | .
CASSTLSEGNYGYTF | TGTGCCAGCAGTACCCTGAGTGAAGGGAACTATGGCTACACCTTC | TRBJ1-2 | TRBV28 | many | .
CASSDGKNIQYF | TGTGCCAGCAGTGATGGCAAAAACATTCAGTACTTC | TRBJ2-4 | TRBV6-1 | many | .
CASSPGTAQYF | TGTGCCAGCAGCCCGGGGACGGCCCAGTACTTC | TRBJ2-5 | TRBV6-5 | . | .
CSARGTVRASGTTDTQYF | TGCAGTGCTAGAGGGACAGTCAGGGCTAGCGGGACGACAGATACGCAGTATTTT | TRBJ2-3 | TRBV20-1 | many | TRBD2
CAWSAGTAQYF | TGTGCCTGGAGCGCTGGGACAGCGCAGTACTTC | TRBJ2-7 | TRBV30 | many | TRBD1
CASSLDWSSYNEQFF | TGTGCCAGCAGTTTGGACTGGAGTTCCTACAATGAGCAGTTCTTC | TRBJ2-1 | TRBV6-6 | many | .
CATGDEGTTNEKLFF | TGTGCCACCGGGGATGAGGGGACCACTAATGAAAAACTGTTTTTT | TRBJ1-4 | TRBV15 | many | .
CATSRDDERDNSPLHF | TGTGCCACCAGCAGAGATGACGAACGGGATAATTCACCCCTCCACTTT | TRBJ1-6 | TRBV15 | many | .
CASSQLTSGSFYEQYF | TGTGCCAGCAGCCAGTTAACTAGCGGGAGTTTCTACGAGCAGTACTTC | TRBJ2-7 | TRBV14 | many | TRBD2
CASGPWDSGRPGDEQFF | TGTGCCAGCGGGCCTTGGGATAGCGGGAGACCAGGAGATGAGCAGTTCTTC | TRBJ2-1 | TRBV28 | few | TRBD2
CASSPPTSGSRNEQFF | TGTGCCAGCAGCCCACCTACTAGCGGGAGTAGGAATGAGCAGTTCTTC | TRBJ2-1 | TRBV5-4 | many | TRBD2
CASSTWTSGNTGELFF | TGTGCCAGCAGCACCTGGACTAGCGGGAACACCGGGGAGCTGTTTTTT | TRBJ2-2 | TRBV3-1 | many | TRBD2
CASSLDYTSGIYNEQFF | TGTGCCAGCAGCTTGGATTATACTAGCGGGATCTACAATGAGCAGTTCTTC | TRBJ2-1 | TRBV7-2 | few | TRBD2
CASSLGRDQETQYF | TGTGCCAGCAGCTTGGGAAGAGACCAAGAGACCCAGTACTTC | TRBJ2-5 | TRBV5-4 | many | .
CASSFGRGHSRYF | TGTGCCAGCAGTTTTGGGCGGGGGCACAGTAGGTATTTT | TRBJ2-3 | TRBV28 | many | .
CASSLLPYPETTNEKLFF | TGTGCCAGCAGTTTACTGCCTTACCCAGAAACAACTAATGAAAAACTGTTTTTT | TRBJ1-4 | TRBV27 | many | .
CASSFTNTGNTEAFF | TGTGCCAGCAGTTTCACTAACACAGGTAACACTGAAGCTTTCTTT | TRBJ1-1 | TRBV27 | many | .
CASSPTTENYNEQFF | TGTGCCAGCAGCCCTACTACAGAGAATTACAATGAGCAGTTCTTC | TRBJ2-1 | TRBV7-9 | medium-sized | .
CASSLWYGQETQYF | TGTGCCAGCAGCTTATGGTACGGACAAGAGACCCAGTACTTC | TRBJ2-5 | TRBV7-9 | many | .
CASSLGRLNTGELFF | TGTGCCAGCAGCCTCGGGAGGTTGAACACCGGGGAGCTGTTTTTT | TRBJ2-2 | TRBV6-2/TRBV6-3 | many | TRBD2